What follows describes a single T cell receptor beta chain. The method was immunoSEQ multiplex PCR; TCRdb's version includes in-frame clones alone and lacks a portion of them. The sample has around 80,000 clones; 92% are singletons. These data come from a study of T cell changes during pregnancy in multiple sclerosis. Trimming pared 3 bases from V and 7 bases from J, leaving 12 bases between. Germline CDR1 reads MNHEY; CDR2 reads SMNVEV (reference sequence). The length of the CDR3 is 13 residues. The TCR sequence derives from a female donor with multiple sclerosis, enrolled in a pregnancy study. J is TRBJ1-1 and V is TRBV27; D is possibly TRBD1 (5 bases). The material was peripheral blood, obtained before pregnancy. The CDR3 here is CASSLGGSSEAFF. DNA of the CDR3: TGTGCCAGCAGTTTGGGGGGATCCAGTGAAGCTTTCTTT.